This entry features one T cell receptor (beta chain) sequence. What it recognizes is unknown. This sample is part of a study of cytomegalovirus exposure and HLA in healthy donors. Findings of the study overall: The study had only CMV serostatus as immune exposure information.

This CDR3 spans 15 amino acids. With 6 bases removed from V and 7 bases from J, the gap between germline ends came to 20 bases. Per germline, CDR1 SNHLY and CDR2 FYNNEI. The study ran its PCR with 60 Vbeta and 13 Jbeta primers. Profiled with immunoSEQ multiplex PCR; TCRdb holds only in-frame clones, not every one. The profile shows fewer than 140,000 clones, around 75% of them singletons. The source is a man in his forties in good health and CMV-seronegative. The sequenced material came from PBMCs. This chain links TRBV2 with TRBJ2-3, with D possibly matching TRBD2 (6 bases). CDR3 coding DNA: TGTGCCAGCAGACCTCCGGGACTCTCAACCCATACGCAGTATTTT. Translating it yields CASRPPGLSTHTQYF.